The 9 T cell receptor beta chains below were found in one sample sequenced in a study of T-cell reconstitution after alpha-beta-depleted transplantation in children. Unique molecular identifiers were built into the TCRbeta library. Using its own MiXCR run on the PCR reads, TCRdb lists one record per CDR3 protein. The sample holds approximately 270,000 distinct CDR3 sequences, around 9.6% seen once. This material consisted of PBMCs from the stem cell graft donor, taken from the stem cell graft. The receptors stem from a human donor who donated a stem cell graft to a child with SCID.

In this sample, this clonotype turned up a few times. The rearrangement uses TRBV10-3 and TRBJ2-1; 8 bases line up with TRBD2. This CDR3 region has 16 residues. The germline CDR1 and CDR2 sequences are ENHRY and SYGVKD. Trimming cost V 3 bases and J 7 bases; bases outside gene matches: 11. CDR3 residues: CAISDPGASGQNEQFF. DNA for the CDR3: TGTGCCATCAGTGACCCTGGGGCTAGCGGGCAAAATGAGCAGTTCTTC.

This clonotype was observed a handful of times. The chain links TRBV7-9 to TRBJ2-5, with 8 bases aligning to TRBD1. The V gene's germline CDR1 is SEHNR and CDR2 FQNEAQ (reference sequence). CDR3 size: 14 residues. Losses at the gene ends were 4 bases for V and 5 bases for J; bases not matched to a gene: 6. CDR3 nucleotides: TGTGCCAGCAGCTCCCCAACAGGGGGGGAGACCCAGTACTTC. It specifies CASSSPTGGETQYF.

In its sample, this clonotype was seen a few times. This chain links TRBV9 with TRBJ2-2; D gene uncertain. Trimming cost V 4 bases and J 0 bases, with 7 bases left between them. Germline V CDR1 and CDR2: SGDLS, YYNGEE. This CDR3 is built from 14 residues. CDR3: CASSSQPNTGELFF. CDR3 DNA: TGTGCCAGCAGCAGCCAACCGAACACCGGGGAGCTGTTTTTT.

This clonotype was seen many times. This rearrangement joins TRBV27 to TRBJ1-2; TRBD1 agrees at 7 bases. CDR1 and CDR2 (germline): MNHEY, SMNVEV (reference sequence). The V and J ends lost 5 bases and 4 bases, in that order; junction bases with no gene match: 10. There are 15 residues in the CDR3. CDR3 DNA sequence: TGTGCCAGCAGTCAAGAGACAGGGAGGGTCTATGGCTACACCTTC. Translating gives CASSQETGRVYGYTF.

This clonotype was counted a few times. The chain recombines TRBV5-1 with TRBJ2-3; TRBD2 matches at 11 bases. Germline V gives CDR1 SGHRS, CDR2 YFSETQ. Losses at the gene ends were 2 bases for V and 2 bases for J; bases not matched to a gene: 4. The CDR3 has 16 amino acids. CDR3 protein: CASSFSGGASTDTQYF. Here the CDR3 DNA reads TGCGCCAGCAGCTTTAGCGGGGGGGCCTCCACAGATACGCAGTATTTT.

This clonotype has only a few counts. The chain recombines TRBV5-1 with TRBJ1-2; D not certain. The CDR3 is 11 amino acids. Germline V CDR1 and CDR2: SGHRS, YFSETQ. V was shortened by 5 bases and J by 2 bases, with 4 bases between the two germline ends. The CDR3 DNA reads TGCGCCAGCAGAGGGAACTATGGCTACACCTTC. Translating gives CASRGNYGYTF.

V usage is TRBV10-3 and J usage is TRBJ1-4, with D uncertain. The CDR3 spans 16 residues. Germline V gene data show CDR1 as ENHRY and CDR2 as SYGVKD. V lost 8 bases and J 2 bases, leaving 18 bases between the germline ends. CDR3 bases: TGTGCCATCGGCCCCGGGCACGTCTGGACTAATGAAAAACTGTTTTTT. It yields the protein CAIGPGHVWTNEKLFF.

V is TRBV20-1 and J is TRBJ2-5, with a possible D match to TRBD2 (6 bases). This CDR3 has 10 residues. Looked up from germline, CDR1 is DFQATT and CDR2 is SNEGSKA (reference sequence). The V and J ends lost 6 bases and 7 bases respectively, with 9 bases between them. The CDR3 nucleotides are TGCAGTGCCCACGGGGGGACCCAGTACTTC. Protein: CSAHGGTQYF.

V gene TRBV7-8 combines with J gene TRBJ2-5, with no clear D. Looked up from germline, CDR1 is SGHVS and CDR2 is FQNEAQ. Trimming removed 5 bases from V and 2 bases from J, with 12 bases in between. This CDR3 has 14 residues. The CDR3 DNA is TGTGCCAGCAGCGCCCGACAAGAACAAGAGACCCAGTACTTC. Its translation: CASSARQEQETQYF.